The next 19 T cell receptor beta chains were all read from a single sample in a study of shared clonotypes between healthy human individuals. Produced via immunoSEQ multiplex PCR; TCRdb's table is partial and in-frame only. The sample includes about 380,000 clones, about 96% of them seen just once. Sample: memory CD8+ T cells sorted from blood. Regarding subset: CD45RO+ cells pooled with CCR7-negative TemRA cells. The receptor source for this set is a man aged 25-40 years in good health.

The chain has TRBV27 and TRBJ1-2; 10 bases fit TRBD1. This CDR3 region has 15 residues. Looked up from germline, CDR1 is MNHEY and CDR2 is SMNVEV (reference sequence). V gave up 3 bases and J gave up 4 bases; unmatched junction bases: 5. This chain's CDR3 is CASSLGTGAGYGYTF. Here the CDR3 DNA reads TGTGCCAGCAGTTTGGGGACAGGGGCGGGCTATGGCTACACCTTC.

The chain has TRBV5-1 and TRBJ2-7; TRBD1 might be the D (5 bases). Trimming took off 3 bases at V and 5 bases at J, with 6 bases between the two ends. Germline V CDR1 and CDR2: SGHRS, YFSETQ. CDR3 length: 11 residues. CDR3 in DNA: TGCGCCAGCAGCTGGGGCCACGAGCAGTACTTC. It specifies CASSWGHEQYF.

V usage is TRBV6-1 and J usage is TRBJ2-1; 14 nucleotides align to TRBD2. After removal of 3 bases from V and 12 bases from J, the junction contained 4 bases not matched to a gene. The CDR3 extends over 14 amino acids. Germline V gives CDR1 MNHNS, CDR2 SASEGT. The CDR3 protein is CASSETSGRAWQFF. For the CDR3, the DNA is TGTGCCAGCAGTGAGACTAGCGGGAGGGCATGGCAGTTCTTC.

This clone occurred once. The V and J genes are TRBV27 and TRBJ2-1; no clear D gene. The CDR3 has 14 residues. The V gene's germline CDR1 is MNHEY and CDR2 SMNVEV (reference sequence). V gave up 2 bases and J gave up 1 base, with 6 bases separating them. Here the CDR3 DNA reads TGTGCCAGCAGTTTAGGGGAATCCTACAATGAGCAGTTCTTC. This gives the protein CASSLGESYNEQFF.

The table lists this clone with a count of one. The rearrangement joins TRBV7-2 to TRBJ2-1; 8 nucleotides agree with TRBD1. Germline loops: CDR1 SGHTA, CDR2 FQGNSA. CDR3 length: 13 residues. Trimming cost V 3 bases and J 7 bases; bases outside gene matches: 2. In DNA form, the CDR3 reads TGTGCCAGCAGCTTGGACAGGGAAAATGAGCAGTTCTTC. Translation gives CASSLDRENEQFF.

The chain carries TRBV7-2 and TRBJ2-1; 7 positions agree with TRBD2. Trimming cost V 1 base and J 8 bases; bases outside gene matches: 17. The CDR3 loop spans 18 amino acids. Germline V gene lookup returns CDR1 SGHTA and CDR2 FQGNSA. CDR3 DNA: TGTGCCAGCAGCTTAGGAGGCGGGAGTTTTATGTCTCCGGATGAGCAGTTCTTC. Translating gives CASSLGGGSFMSPDEQFF.

J is TRBJ2-1 and V is TRBV1; TRBD2 is the table's D call, not checked against the DNA. TRBV1 is flagged as a pseudogene. The CDR3 spans 17 residues. This CDR3 is CTSSQDQGLAAYNEQFF. DNA for the CDR3: TGCACCAGCAGCCAAGATCAGGGACTAGCAGCCTACAATGAGCAGTTCTTC.

J is TRBJ1-1 and V is TRBV7-9; a weak D match, TRBD1 (6 bases). The CDR3 extends over 12 amino acids. Per germline, CDR1 SEHNR and CDR2 FQNEAQ (reference sequence). In DNA, the CDR3 is TGTGCGGGGAGGGGGGAGGACACTGAAGCTTTCTTT. It codes for CAGRGEDTEAFF.

This chain connects TRBV5-8 to TRBJ1-4, with D tentatively TRBD1 (5 bases). CDR1 is SGHTS, CDR2 YDEGEE, per germline. The V end was cut by 4 bases, the J end by 4 bases, with 11 bases between. The CDR3 runs 14 residues. CDR3 sequence: CASSTRGINEKLFF. The CDR3 nucleotides are TGTGCCAGCAGCACCCGGGGGATTAATGAAAAACTGTTTTTT.

This clone was counted once. The chain joins TRBV6-6 to TRBJ2-3; D not resolved. The V end lost 5 bases, the J end lost 4 bases, and 7 bases lay between the germline ends. Germline lookup yields CDR1 MNHNY and CDR2 SVGAGI (reference sequence). This CDR3 has 12 amino acids. The CDR3 DNA follows: TGTGCCAGCAGTCCCCAGGCAGATACGCAGTATTTT. Its translation is CASSPQADTQYF.

The chain uses TRBV12-1 and TRBJ1-1. TRBV12-1 is a pseudogene segment. The CDR3 runs to 16 residues. In DNA form, the CDR3 reads TGTGCCAGCAGCTCTGGGACTGAGGGCCACAACACTGAAGCTTTCTTT. Its protein product is CASSSGTEGHNTEAFF.

The chain carries TRBV4-2 and TRBJ2-3; TRBD2 matches 10 bases. J was trimmed by 2 bases and V by 1 base; bases with no gene match: 12. This CDR3 contains 19 residues. Germline CDR1 reads LGHNA; CDR2 reads YNFKEQ. CDR3 region: CASSQVVLVLAGYTDTQYF. CDR3 DNA: TGTGCCAGCAGCCAAGTAGTTCTAGTACTAGCGGGGTACACAGATACGCAGTATTTT.

The chain recombines TRBV29-1 with TRBJ2-7; 9 positions agree with TRBD1. The CDR3 loop spans 14 amino acids. V lost 6 bases and J lost 0; bases outside the gene matches: 6. In germline, CDR1 is SQVTM, CDR2 ANQGSEA. The CDR3 reads CSVAGTGLSYEQYF. DNA for the CDR3: TGCAGCGTCGCCGGGACAGGGCTCTCCTACGAGCAGTACTTC.

This chain joins TRBV6-6 and TRBJ1-2; tentative D call: TRBD1 (5 bases). V was clipped by 1 base and J by 2 bases, with 5 bases between them. The V gene's germline CDR1 is MNHNY and CDR2 SVGAGI (reference sequence). The CDR3 has 13 amino acids. The CDR3: CASSYWGNYGYTF. In DNA form, the CDR3 reads TGTGCCAGCAGTTACTGGGGGAACTATGGCTACACCTTC.

The chain is built from TRBV6-4 and TRBJ2-7; the D gene could be TRBD1 or TRBD2 (5 bases each). CDR3 length equals 13 residues. The germline V and J ends were trimmed by 11 bases and 2 bases, with 16 bases remaining between them. Germline V gene data show CDR1 as MRHNA and CDR2 as SNTAGT. CDR3 loop: CASRRDGPYEQYF. The DNA for the CDR3 is TGTGCCTCCCGCCGGGACGGTCCCTACGAGCAGTACTTC.

The V gene is TRBV5-6, the J gene TRBJ2-3, with 9 bases that match TRBD1. The CDR3 contains 15 residues. Per germline, CDR1 SGHDT and CDR2 YYEEEE. Trimming removed 0 bases from V and 6 bases from J; junction bases left unmatched: 5. Here the CDR3 reads CASSLGDRVGDTQYF. In DNA, the CDR3 is TGTGCCAGCAGCTTGGGGGACAGGGTGGGTGATACGCAGTATTTT.

The V call is TRBV28, the J call TRBJ2-3; TRBD2 matches at 10 bases. The CDR3 runs to 15 residues. Trimming cost V 6 bases and J 8 bases; bases outside gene matches: 11. Germline CDR1 reads MDHEN; CDR2 reads SYDVKM. The CDR3 DNA sequence: TGTGCCAGCAGGGAATCTAGCGGGAGTTTTGGTACGCAGTATTTT. Its translation is CASRESSGSFGTQYF.

The chain combines TRBV28 with TRBJ1-2; D call uncertain. This CDR3 is 12 amino acids long. V lost 6 bases and J 0 bases, leaving 5 bases between the germline ends. Germline V gives CDR1 MDHEN, CDR2 SYDVKM. The CDR3 here is CASSRTNYGYTF. CDR3 nucleotide sequence: TGTGCCAGCAGCAGAACTAACTATGGCTACACCTTC.

The rearrangement links TRBV11-2 to TRBJ2-3; D call uncertain. Germline V CDR1 and CDR2: SGHAT, FQNNGV. The CDR3 sequence is 16 residues long. Trimming removed 5 bases at V and 4 bases at J, with 19 bases between. CDR3 in DNA: TGTGCCAGCAGCCCCGACCGACTGTTGAGAGCAGATACGCAGTATTTT. Translated: CASSPDRLLRADTQYF.